This T cell receptor (beta chain) stems from a study of response to subunit inactivated influenza vaccine. Study results and caveats: The authors suggested that every seasonal influenza vaccination recruits few new T cells.

This clonotype was observed once. Its antigen is unknown. Per germline, CDR1 SGHTA and CDR2 FQGNSA. V was pared by 5 bases and J by 6 bases, with 8 bases between. This CDR3 contains 12 residues. Via MiXCR, TCRdb re-called the RT-PCR reads, giving one row per CDR3 protein. The sample lists hundreds of thousands of distinct CDR3 sequences; around 11% were seen once. The same sample was also used in a study of T cells expressing NK-cell markers. According to that study: Synthesis of TCR beta cDNA relied on 5'RACE template switching carrying UMIs. Dominant NKG2C+ clonotypes made up about 1.0-8% of CD8+ T cells in roughly six donors. In a few donors, dominant clonotypes made up about 25-65% of CD3+CD56-NKG2C+ cells.

This sequence originates from a middle-aged man who received an inactivated influenza vaccine. The chain joins TRBV7-2 to TRBJ2-1, with unresolved D. The input for sequencing was PBMCs from blood, taken on the day of vaccination. The CDR3 is CASSPRSNEQFF. CDR3 bases: TGTGCCAGCAGCCCCAGGTCCAATGAGCAGTTCTTC.